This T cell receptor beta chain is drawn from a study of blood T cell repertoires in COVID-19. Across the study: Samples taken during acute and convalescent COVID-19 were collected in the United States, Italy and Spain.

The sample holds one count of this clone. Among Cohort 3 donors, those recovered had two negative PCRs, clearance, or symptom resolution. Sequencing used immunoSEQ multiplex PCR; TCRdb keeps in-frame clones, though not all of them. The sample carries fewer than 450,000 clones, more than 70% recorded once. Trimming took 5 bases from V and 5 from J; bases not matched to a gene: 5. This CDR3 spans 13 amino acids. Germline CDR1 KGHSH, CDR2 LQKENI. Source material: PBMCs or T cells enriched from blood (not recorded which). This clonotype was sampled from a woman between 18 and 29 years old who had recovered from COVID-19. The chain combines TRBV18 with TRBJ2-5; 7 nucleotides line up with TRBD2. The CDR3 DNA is TGTGCCAGCTCAACGATGGGGGGGGAGACCCAGTACTTC. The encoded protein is CASSTMGGETQYF.